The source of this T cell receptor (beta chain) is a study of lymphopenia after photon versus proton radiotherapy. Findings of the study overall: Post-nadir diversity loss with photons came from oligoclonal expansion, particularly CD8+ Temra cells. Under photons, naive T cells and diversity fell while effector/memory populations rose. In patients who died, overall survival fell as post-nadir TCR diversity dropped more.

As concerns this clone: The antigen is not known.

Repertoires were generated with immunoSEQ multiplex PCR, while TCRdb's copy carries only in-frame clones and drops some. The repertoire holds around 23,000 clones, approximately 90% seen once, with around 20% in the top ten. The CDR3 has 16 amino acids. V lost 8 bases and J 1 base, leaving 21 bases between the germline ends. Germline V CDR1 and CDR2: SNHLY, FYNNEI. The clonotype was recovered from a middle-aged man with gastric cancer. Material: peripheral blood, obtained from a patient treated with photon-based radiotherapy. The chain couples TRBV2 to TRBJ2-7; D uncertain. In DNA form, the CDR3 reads TGTGCCAGCCGTGGATTGTGGATGGGGATTTCCTACGAGCAGTACGTC. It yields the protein CASRGLWMGISYEQYV.